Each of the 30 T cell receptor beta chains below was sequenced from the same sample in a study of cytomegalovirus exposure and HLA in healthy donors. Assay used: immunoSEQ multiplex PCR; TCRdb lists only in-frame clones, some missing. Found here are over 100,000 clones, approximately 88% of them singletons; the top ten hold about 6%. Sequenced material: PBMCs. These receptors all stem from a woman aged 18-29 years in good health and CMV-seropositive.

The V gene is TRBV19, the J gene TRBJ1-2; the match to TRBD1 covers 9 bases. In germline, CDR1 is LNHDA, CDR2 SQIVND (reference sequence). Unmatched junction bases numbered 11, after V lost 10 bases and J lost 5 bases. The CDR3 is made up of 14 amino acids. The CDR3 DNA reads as TGTGCCACTGCACAGGGGGCTGGGGTGTATGGCTACACCTTC. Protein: CATAQGAGVYGYTF.

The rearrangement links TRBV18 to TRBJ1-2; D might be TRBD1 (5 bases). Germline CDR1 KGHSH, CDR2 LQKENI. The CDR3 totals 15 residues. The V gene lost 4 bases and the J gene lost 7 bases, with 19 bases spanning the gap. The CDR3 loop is CASSLTDSSYRGYTF. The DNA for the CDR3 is TGTGCCAGCTCACTAACAGACAGCTCCTATCGTGGCTACACCTTC.

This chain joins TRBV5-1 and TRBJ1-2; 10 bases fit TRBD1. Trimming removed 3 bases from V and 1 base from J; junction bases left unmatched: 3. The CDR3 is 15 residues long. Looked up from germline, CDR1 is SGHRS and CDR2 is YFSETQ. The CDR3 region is CASSWGQGLNYGYTF. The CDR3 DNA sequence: TGCGCCAGCAGCTGGGGACAGGGGCTTAACTATGGCTACACCTTC.

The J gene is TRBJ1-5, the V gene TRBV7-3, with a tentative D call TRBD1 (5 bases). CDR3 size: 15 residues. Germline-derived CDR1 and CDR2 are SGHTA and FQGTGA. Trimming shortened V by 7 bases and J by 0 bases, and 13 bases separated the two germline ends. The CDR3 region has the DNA TGTGCCAGCAACCTGACAGATTATAGCAATCAGCCCCAGCATTTT. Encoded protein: CASNLTDYSNQPQHF.

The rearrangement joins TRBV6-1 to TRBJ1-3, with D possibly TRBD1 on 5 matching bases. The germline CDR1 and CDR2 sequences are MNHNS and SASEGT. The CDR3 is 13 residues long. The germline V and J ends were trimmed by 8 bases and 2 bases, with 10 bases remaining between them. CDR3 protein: CASLPGTGNTIYF. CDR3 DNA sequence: TGTGCCAGCTTACCAGGGACTGGAAACACCATATATTTT.

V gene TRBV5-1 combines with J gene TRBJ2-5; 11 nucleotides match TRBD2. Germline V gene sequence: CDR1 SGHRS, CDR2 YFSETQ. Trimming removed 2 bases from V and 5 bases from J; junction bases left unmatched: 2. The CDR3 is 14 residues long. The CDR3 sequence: CASSLGTSGETQYF. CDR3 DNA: TGCGCCAGCAGCTTAGGGACTAGCGGTGAGACCCAGTACTTC.

The CDR3 nucleotides read TGCGCCAGCAGCTTGAGGACAGGGGGAGACTCAGATACGCAGTATTTT. Its protein product is CASSLRTGGDSDTQYF. V gene TRBV5-1 combines with J gene TRBJ2-3, with TRBD1 identical over 10 bases. Germline CDR1 SGHRS, CDR2 YFSETQ. This CDR3 is 16 amino acids long. V lost 1 base and J lost 4; bases outside the gene matches: 6.

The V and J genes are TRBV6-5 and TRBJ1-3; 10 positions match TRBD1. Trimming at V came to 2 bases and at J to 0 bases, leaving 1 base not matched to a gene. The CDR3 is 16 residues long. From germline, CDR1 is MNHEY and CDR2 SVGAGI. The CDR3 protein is CASSYGDRGSGNTIYF. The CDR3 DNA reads TGTGCCAGCAGTTACGGGGACAGGGGCTCTGGAAACACCATATATTTT.

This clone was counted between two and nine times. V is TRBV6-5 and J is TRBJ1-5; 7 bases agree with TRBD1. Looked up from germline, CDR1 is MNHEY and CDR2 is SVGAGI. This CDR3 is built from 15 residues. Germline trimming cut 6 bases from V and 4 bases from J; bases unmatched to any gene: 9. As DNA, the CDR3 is TGTGCCAGCAGCCCCGACAGGGTAGGGAATCAGCCCCAGCATTTT. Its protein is CASSPDRVGNQPQHF.

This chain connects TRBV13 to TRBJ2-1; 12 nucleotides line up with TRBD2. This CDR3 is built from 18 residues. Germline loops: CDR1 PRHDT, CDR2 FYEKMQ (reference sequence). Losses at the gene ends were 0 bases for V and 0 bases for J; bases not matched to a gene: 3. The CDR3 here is CASSLGGTSGFSYNEQFF. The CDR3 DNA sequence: TGTGCCAGCAGCTTAGGGGGGACTAGCGGGTTCTCCTACAATGAGCAGTTCTTC. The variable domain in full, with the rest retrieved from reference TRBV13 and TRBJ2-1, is AAGVIQSPRHLIKEKRETATLKCYPIPRHDTVYWYQQGPGQDPQFLISFYEKMQSDKGSIPDRFSAQQFSDYHSELNMSSLELGDSALYFCASSLGGTSGFSYNEQFFGPGTRLTVL.

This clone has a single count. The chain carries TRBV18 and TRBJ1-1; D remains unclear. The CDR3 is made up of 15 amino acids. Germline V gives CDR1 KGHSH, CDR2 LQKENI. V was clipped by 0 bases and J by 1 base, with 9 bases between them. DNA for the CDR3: TGTGCCAGCTCACCACCTGAGACACGGAACACTGAAGCTTTCTTT. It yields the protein CASSPPETRNTEAFF.

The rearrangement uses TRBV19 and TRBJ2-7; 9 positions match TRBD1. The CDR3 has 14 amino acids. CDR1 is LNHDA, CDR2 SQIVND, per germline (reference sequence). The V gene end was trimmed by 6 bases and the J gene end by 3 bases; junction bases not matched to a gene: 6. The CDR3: CASSPRDRDYEQYF. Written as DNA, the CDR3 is TGTGCCAGTAGCCCCCGGGACAGGGACTACGAGCAGTACTTC.

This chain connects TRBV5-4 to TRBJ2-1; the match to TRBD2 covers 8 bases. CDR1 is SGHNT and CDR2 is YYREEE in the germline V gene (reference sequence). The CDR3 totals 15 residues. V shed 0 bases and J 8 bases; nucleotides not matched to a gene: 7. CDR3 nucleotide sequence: TGTGCCAGCAGCTTGGAAAATAGCGGGGAGGATGAGCAGTTCTTC. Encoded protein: CASSLENSGEDEQFF.

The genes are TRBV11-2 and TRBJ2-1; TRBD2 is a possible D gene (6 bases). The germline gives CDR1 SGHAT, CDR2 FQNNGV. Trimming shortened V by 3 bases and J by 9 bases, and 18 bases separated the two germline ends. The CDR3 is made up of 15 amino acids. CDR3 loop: CASSFNGGTTAEQFF. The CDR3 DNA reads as TGTGCCAGCAGCTTTAACGGGGGAACTACGGCTGAGCAGTTCTTC.

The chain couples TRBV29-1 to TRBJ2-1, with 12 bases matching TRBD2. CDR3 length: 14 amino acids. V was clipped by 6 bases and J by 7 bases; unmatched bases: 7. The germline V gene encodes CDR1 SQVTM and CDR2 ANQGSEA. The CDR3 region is CSVSKTSGGNEQFF. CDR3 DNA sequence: TGCAGCGTCTCCAAGACTAGCGGGGGTAATGAGCAGTTCTTC.

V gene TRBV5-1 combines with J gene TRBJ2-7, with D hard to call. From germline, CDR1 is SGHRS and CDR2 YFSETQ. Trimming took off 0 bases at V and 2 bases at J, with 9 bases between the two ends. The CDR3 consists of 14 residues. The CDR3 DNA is TGCGCCAGCAGCTTGGTTGTCGGAGCCTACGAGCAGTACTTC. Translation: CASSLVVGAYEQYF.

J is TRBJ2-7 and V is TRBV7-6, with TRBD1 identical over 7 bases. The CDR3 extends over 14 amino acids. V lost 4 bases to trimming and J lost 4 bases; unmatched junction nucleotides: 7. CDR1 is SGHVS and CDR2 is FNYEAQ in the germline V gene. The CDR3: CASSYRDSGYEQYF. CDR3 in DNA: TGTGCCAGCAGCTACCGGGACAGTGGGTACGAGCAGTACTTC.

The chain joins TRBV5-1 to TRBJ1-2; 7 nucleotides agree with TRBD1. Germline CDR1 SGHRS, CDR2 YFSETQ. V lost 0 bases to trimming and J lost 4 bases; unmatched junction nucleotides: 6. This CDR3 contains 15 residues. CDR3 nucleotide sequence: TGCGCCAGCAGCTTGGGGACGACAGGGTCCTATGGCTACACCTTC. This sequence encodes CASSLGTTGSYGYTF.

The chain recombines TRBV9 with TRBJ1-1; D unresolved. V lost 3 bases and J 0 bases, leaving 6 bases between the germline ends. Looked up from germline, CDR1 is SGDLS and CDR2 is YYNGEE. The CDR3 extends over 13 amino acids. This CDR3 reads CASSADMNTEAFF. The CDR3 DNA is TGTGCCAGCAGCGCTGACATGAACACTGAAGCTTTCTTT.

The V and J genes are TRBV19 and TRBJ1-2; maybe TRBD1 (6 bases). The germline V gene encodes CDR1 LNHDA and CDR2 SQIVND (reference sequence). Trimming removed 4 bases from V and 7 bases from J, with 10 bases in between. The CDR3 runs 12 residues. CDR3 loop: CASSTGTSGYTF. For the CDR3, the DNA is TGTGCCAGTAGTACAGGGACAAGTGGCTACACCTTC.

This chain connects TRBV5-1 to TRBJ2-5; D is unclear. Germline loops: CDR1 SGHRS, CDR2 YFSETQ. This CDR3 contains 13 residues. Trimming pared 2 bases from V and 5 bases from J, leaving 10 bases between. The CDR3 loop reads CASSFDGLETQYF. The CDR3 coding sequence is TGCGCCAGCAGCTTCGATGGGCTGGAGACCCAGTACTTC.

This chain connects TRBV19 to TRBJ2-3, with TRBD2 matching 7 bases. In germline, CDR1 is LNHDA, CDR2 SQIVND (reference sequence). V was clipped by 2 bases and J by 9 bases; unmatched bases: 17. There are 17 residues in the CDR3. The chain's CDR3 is CASSISPGGRFGATQYF. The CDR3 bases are TGTGCCAGTAGTATAAGTCCGGGGGGACGTTTTGGGGCAACGCAGTATTTT.

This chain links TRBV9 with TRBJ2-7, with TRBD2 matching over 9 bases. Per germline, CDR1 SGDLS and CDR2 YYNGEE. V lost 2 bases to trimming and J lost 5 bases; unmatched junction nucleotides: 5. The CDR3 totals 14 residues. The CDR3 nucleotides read TGTGCCAGCAGCGTTGCGGGGGGGCCCCACGAGCAGTACTTC. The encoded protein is CASSVAGGPHEQYF.

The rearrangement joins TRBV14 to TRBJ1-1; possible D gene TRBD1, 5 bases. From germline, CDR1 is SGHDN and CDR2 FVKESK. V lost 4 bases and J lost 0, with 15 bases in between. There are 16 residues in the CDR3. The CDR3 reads CASSPRFAGLNTEAFF. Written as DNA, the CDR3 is TGTGCCAGCAGCCCAAGATTCGCAGGGCTGAACACTGAAGCTTTCTTT. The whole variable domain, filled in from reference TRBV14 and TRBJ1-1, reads EAGVTQFPSHSVIEKGQTVTLRCDPISGHDNLYWYRRVMGKEIKFLLHFVKESKQDESGMPNNRFLAERTGGTYSTLKVQPAELEDSGVYFCASSPRFAGLNTEAFFGQGTRLTVV.

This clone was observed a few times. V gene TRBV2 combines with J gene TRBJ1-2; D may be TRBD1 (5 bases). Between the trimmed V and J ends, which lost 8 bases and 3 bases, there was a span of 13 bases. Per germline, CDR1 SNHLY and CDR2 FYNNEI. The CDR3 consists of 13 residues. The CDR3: CASHMTAYYGYTF. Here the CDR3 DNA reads TGTGCCAGCCACATGACAGCGTACTATGGCTACACCTTC.

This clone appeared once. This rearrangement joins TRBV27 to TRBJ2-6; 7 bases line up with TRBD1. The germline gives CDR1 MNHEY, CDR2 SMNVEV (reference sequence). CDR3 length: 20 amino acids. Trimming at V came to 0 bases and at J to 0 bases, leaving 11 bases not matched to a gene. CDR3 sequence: CASSLSKWTGTYSGANVLTF. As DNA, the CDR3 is TGTGCCAGCAGTTTATCGAAGTGGACAGGCACATACTCTGGGGCCAACGTCCTGACTTTC.

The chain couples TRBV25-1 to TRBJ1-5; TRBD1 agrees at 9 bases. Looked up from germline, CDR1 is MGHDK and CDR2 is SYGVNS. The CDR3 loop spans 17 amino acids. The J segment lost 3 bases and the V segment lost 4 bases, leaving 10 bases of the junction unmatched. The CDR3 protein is CASSGSLRTGDNQPQHF. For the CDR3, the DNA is TGTGCCAGCAGTGGATCCCTTCGGACAGGGGACAATCAGCCCCAGCATTTT.

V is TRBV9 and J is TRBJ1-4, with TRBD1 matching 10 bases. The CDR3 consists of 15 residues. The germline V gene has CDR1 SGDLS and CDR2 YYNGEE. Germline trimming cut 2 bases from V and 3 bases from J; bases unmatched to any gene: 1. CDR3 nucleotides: TGTGCCAGCAGCGTGGGGACAGGGGCTAATGAAAAACTGTTTTTT. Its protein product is CASSVGTGANEKLFF.

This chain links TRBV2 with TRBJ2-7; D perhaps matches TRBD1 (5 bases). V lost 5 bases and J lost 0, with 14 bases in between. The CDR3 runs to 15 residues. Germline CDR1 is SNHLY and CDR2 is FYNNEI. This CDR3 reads CASSLGHGLSYEQYF. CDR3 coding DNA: TGTGCCAGCAGTCTCGGACACGGTCTCTCCTACGAGCAGTACTTC.

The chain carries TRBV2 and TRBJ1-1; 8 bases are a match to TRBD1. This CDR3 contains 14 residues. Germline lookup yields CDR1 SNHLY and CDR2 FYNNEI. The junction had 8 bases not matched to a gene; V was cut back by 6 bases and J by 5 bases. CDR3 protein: CASRATGGWTEAFF. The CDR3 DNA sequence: TGTGCCAGCAGGGCCACAGGGGGATGGACTGAAGCTTTCTTT.